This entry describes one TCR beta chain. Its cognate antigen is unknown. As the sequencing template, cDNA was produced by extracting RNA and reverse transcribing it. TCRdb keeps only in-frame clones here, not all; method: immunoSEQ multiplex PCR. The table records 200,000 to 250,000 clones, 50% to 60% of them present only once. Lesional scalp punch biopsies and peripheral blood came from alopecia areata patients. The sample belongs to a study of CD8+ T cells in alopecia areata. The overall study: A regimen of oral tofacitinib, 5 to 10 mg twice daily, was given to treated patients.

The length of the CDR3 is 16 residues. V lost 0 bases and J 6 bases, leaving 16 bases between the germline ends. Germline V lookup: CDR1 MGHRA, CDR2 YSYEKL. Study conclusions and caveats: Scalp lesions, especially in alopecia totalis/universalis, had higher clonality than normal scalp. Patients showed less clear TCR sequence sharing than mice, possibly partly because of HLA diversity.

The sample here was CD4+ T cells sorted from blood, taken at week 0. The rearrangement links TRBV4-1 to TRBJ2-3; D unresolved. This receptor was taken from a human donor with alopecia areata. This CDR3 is CASSQDYARNRDTQYF. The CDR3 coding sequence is TGCGCCAGCAGCCAAGATTACGCCAGAAATCGGGATACGCAGTATTTT.